The clone carrying this T cell receptor beta chain was found a few times. What it recognizes is unknown. The CDR3 loop spans 16 amino acids. Germline V gene lookup returns CDR1 SGHNT and CDR2 YYREEE (reference sequence). Trimming took off 5 bases at V and 1 base at J, with 18 bases between the two ends. This specimen comes from a study of a mutant IDH1 vaccine in newly diagnosed glioma. Across the whole study: Commencement of vaccination occurred 4-6 weeks following radiotherapy alone, or concurrently with temozolomide cycles.

Time point indicated: week 47, end of study. A single vaccine dose contained 300 ug of mutant IDH1 20-mer peptide, and topical imiquimod was used with it. Profiling relied on immunoSEQ multiplex PCR, and the TCRdb table lists in-frame clones only, not all of them. The table records tens of thousands of clones, 70% to 85% of them present only once. The chain couples TRBV5-4 to TRBJ1-2; tentative D call: TRBD1 (5 bases). The source material was PBMCs, sampled from a glioma patient whose treatment included an IDH1 peptide vaccine. The TCR comes from a man aged 50-60 years with glioma. CDR3 in DNA: TGTGCCAGCAGTTTAGAGGGAAGGGGACTTAACTATGGCTACACCTTC. Its translation is CASSLEGRGLNYGYTF.